The 11 T cell receptor beta chains below all came from one sample that was sequenced in a study of T-cell memory formation after mild COVID-19. Each CDR3 protein is one row after TCRdb ran MiXCR on the 5' RACE reads. In the table there are a few hundred thousand distinct CDR3 sequences, roughly 21% of which are singletons. Sequencing used PBMCs or a T cell subset sorted from them (not recorded which). These receptors originate from an adult woman who had mild COVID-19 (a few samples of this study predate the infection). Cell type and time point are not known.

This clonotype has a handful of counts. The chain employs TRBV21-1 and TRBJ2-1; the table's D call, TRBD1, has no DNA check behind it. TRBV21-1 corresponds to a pseudogene. The CDR3 sequence is 14 residues long. The CDR3 loop reads CASTPGGYNNEQFF. The CDR3 bases are TGTGCCAGCACCCCCGGGGGGTACAACAATGAGCAGTTCTTC.

This clonotype occurred a few times. V gene TRBV7-8 combines with J gene TRBJ2-5; 7 bases match TRBD2. Losses at the gene ends were 1 base for V and 5 bases for J; bases not matched to a gene: 10. The CDR3 runs 16 residues. Germline V CDR1 and CDR2: SGHVS, FQNEAQ. The CDR3 here is CASSLGAAGVEETQYF. The CDR3, as DNA: TGTGCCAGCAGCTTAGGGGCCGCGGGAGTCGAGGAGACCCAGTACTTC. Complete variable domain (other parts from reference TRBV7-8 and TRBJ2-5): GAGVSQSPRYKVAKRGQDVALRCDPISGHVSLFWYQQALGQGPEFLTYFQNEAQLDKSGLPSDRFFAERPEGSVSTLKIQRTQQEDSAVYLCASSLGAAGVEETQYFGPGTRLLVL.

V usage is TRBV12-3 or TRBV12-4 and J usage is TRBJ1-5; no clear D gene. Trimming removed 4 bases at V and 4 bases at J, with 14 bases between. The CDR3 is 15 amino acids. The CDR3 is CASSSDGASNQPQHF. CDR3 nucleotides: TGTGCCAGCAGTTCGGACGGCGCCTCAAATCAGCCCCAGCATTTT.

This clonotype came up many times. The CDR3 DNA is TGTGCCAGCAGTTTATGGGCAGGAGCCTTCTCTGGGGCCAACGTCCTGACTTTC. This translates into CASSLWAGAFSGANVLTF. The V call is TRBV27, the J call TRBJ2-6, with D uncertain. The germline CDR1 and CDR2 sequences are MNHEY and SMNVEV (reference sequence). Trimming shortened V by 1 base and J by 0 bases, and 13 bases separated the two germline ends. CDR3 length: 18 residues.

This clonotype occurred a few times. The chain links TRBV3-1 to TRBJ1-1; D remains unclear. V was pared by 1 base and J by 4 bases, with 19 bases between. Germline CDR1 is LGHDT and CDR2 is YNNKEL (reference sequence). This CDR3 region has 17 residues. CDR3 sequence: CASSQGLTLNRGTEAFF. CDR3 nucleotides: TGTGCCAGCAGCCAAGGTCTGACTCTGAACCGAGGCACTGAAGCTTTCTTT.

The chain combines TRBV7-3 with TRBJ2-7; maybe TRBD1 (7 bases). This CDR3 region has 15 residues. V lost 5 bases to trimming and J lost 3 bases, with 17 bases between them. CDR1 SGHTA and CDR2 FQGTGA come from the germline V gene. CDR3 DNA: TGTGCCAGCAGCGCCCAGACAGGGACTGGCTACGAGCAGTACTTC. This translates into CASSAQTGTGYEQYF.

The CDR3 nucleotides are TGTGCCAGCTCACCACGGCAGGTGATGAACACTGAAGCTTTCTTT. Translated: CASSPRQVMNTEAFF. The chain employs TRBV18 and TRBJ1-1; no clear D gene. The germline V and J ends were trimmed by 1 base and 0 bases, with 9 bases remaining between them. The CDR3 covers 15 residues. The V gene's germline CDR1 is KGHSH and CDR2 LQKENI.

The chain joins TRBV2 to TRBJ2-1; D is ambiguous. CDR1 SNHLY and CDR2 FYNNEI come from the germline V gene. The CDR3 totals 16 residues. Trimming took off 1 base at V and 1 base at J, with 11 bases between the two ends. CDR3 sequence reads: CASSEEVLKSYNEQFF. CDR3 bases: TGTGCCAGCAGTGAAGAGGTTCTAAAATCCTACAATGAGCAGTTCTTC.

V is TRBV20-1 and J is TRBJ2-5; 7 bases match TRBD2. CDR3 length: 13 amino acids. Germline V gene sequence: CDR1 DFQATT, CDR2 SNEGSKA (reference sequence). With 4 bases clipped from V and 4 bases from J, the junction kept 6 bases outside the gene matches. In nucleotides, the CDR3 is TGCAGTGCTAACCTGGCTAGCGGAGAGACCCAGTACTTC. It codes for CSANLASGETQYF.

The J gene is TRBJ2-7, the V gene TRBV7-2, with D perhaps TRBD2 (6 bases). The CDR3 contains 14 residues. Looked up from germline, CDR1 is SGHTA and CDR2 is FQGNSA. Trimming cost V 5 bases and J 2 bases, with 13 bases left between them. The CDR3 DNA is TGTGCCAGCAGCCCCTGGACGGGAGCCTACGAGCAGTACTTC. It yields the protein CASSPWTGAYEQYF.

This clonotype was seen a single time. The CDR3 DNA reads TGTGCCAGCAGTCGATGGACTACTGGCGAGACCCAGTACTTC. Encoded protein: CASSRWTTGETQYF. This rearrangement joins TRBV6-5 to TRBJ2-5, with TRBD2 as a possible D gene (6 bases). The ends were cut back, 5 bases at V and 5 bases at J, with 15 bases in the middle. Germline lookup yields CDR1 MNHEY and CDR2 SVGAGI. The CDR3 loop spans 14 amino acids.